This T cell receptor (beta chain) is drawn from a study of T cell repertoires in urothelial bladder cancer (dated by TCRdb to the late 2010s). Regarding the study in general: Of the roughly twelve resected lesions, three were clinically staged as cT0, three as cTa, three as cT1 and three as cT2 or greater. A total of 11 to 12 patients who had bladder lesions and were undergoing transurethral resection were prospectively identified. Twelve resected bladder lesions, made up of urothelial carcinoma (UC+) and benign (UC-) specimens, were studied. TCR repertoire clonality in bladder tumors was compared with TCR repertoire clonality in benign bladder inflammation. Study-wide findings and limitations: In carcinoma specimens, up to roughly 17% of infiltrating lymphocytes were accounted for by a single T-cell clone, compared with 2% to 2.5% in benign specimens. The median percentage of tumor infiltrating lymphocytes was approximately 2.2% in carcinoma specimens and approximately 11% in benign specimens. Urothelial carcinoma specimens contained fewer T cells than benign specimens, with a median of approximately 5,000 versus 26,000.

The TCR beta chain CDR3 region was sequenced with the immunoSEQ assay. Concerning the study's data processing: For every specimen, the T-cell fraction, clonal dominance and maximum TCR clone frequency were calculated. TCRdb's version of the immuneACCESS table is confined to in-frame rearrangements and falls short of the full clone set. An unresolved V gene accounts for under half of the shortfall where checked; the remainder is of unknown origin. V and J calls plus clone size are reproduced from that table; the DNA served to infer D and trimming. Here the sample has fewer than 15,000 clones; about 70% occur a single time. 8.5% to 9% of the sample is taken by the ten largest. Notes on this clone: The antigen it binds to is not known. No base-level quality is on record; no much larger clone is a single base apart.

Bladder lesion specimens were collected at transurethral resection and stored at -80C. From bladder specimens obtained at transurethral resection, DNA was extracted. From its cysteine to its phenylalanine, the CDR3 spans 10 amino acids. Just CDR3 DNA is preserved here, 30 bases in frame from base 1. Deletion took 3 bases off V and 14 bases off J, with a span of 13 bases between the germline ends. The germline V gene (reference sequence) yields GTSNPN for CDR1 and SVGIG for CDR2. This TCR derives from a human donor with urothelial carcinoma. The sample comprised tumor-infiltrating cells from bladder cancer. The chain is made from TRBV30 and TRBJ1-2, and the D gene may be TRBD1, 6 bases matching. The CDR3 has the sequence CAWRGAVTTF. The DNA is TGTGCCTGGAGGGGGGCGGTCACAACCTTC.